The present T cell receptor (beta chain) was sequenced within a study of shared clonotypes between healthy human individuals. A remark on this clone: The antigen is undetermined.

Healthy and HIV-negative, the adult donors had no recent acute infections or vaccinations. Regarding the study as a whole: Larger estimated richness was generally seen in naive subsets than in memory subsets. What rarefaction showed was incomplete sorted-subset sequencing despite large depth.

Produced via immunoSEQ multiplex PCR; TCRdb's table is partial and in-frame only. The repertoire holds over a million clones, with roughly 97% as singletons. Germline V CDR1 and CDR2: SQVTM, ANQGSEA. The V gene end was trimmed by 2 bases and the J gene end by 4 bases; junction bases not matched to a gene: 5. The CDR3 length is 15 residues. The sequenced sample consisted of naive CD4+ T cells sorted from blood. The subset denotes: CD45RA+ positively selected. The TCR comes from a young man in good health. The gene calls are TRBV29-1 and TRBJ2-1, with 10 bases aligning to TRBD2. This CDR3 is CSVEQLAGNYNEQFF. CDR3 nucleotide sequence: TGCAGCGTTGAACAACTAGCGGGAAATTACAATGAGCAGTTCTTC.